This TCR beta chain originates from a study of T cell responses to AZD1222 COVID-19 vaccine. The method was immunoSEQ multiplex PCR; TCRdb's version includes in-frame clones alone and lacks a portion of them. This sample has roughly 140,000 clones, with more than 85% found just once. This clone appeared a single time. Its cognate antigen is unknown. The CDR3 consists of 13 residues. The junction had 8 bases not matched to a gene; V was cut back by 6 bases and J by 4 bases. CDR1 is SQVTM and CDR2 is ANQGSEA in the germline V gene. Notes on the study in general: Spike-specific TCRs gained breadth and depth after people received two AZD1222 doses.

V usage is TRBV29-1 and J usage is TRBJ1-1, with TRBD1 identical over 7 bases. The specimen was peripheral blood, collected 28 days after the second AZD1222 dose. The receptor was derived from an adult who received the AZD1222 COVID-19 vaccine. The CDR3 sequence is CSVNRGTRTEAFF. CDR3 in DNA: TGCAGCGTCAACAGGGGTACCCGCACTGAAGCTTTCTTT.